Described below is a single T cell receptor (beta chain) sequence and its context. From germline, CDR1 is ENHRY and CDR2 SYGVKD. This CDR3 has 12 amino acids. The J segment lost 6 bases and the V segment lost 7 bases, leaving 3 bases of the junction unmatched. Some clones are missing from TCRdb's copy, which holds only in-frame ones; the method was immunoSEQ multiplex PCR. The table lists over 60,000 clones, 76% of them singletons. The data were obtained in a study of blood T cell repertoires in COVID-19. V usage is TRBV10-3 and J usage is TRBJ2-7; 10 nucleotides agree with TRBD2. This sequence was found in an elderly woman with acute or convalescent COVID-19. Sequenced input: peripheral blood. This CDR3 is CAITGTSVEQYF. The CDR3 nucleotides read TGTGCCATCACAGGGACTAGCGTCGAGCAGTACTTC.